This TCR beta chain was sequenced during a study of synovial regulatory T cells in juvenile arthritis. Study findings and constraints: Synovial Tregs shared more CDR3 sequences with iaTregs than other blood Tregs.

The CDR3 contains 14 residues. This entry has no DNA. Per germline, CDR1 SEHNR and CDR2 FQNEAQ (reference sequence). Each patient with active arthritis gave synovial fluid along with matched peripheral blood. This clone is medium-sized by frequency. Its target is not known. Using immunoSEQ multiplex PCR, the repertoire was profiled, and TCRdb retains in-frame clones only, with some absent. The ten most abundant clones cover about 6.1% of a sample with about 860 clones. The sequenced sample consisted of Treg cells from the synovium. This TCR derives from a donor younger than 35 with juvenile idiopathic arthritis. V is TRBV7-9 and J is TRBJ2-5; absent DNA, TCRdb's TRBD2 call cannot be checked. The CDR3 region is CARTRKRVIETQYF.